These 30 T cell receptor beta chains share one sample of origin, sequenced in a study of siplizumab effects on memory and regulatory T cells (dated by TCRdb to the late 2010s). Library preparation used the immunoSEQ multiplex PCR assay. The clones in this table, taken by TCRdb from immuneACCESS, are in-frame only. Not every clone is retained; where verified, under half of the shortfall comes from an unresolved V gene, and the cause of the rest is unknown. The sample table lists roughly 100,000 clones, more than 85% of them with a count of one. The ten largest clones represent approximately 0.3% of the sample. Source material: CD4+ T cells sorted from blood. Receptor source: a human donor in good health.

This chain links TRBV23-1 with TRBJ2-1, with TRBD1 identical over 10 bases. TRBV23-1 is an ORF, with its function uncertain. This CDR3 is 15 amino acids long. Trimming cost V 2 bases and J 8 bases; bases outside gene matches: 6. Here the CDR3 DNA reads TGCGCCAGCAGTCAAGGGGGGACAGGGGCAGATGAGCAGTTCTTC. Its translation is CASSQGGTGADEQFF.

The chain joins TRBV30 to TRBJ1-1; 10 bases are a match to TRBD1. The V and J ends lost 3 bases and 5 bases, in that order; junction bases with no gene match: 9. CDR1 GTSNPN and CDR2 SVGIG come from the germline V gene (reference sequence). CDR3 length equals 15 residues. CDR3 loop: CAWSPGQGRRTEAFF. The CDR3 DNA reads TGTGCCTGGAGCCCGGGACAGGGGCGGCGGACTGAAGCTTTCTTT.

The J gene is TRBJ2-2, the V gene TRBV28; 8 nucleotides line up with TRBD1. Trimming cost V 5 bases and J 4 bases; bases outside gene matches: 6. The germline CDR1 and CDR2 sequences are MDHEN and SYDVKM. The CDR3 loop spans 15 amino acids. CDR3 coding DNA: TGTGCCAGCAGTGACATGGACAGGGCCACCGGGGAGCTGTTTTTT. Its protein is CASSDMDRATGELFF.

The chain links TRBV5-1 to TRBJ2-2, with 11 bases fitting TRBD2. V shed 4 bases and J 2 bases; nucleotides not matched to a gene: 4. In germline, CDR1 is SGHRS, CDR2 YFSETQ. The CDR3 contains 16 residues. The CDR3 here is CASSELAGGNTGELFF. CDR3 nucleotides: TGCGCCAGCAGCGAGCTAGCGGGGGGTAACACCGGGGAGCTGTTTTTT.

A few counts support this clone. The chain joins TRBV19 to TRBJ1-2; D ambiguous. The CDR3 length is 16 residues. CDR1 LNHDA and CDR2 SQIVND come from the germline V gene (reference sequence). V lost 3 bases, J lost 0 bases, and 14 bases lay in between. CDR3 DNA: TGTGCCAGTAGTATTGGGGATATCCTTCCTAACTATGGCTACACCTTC. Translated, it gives CASSIGDILPNYGYTF.

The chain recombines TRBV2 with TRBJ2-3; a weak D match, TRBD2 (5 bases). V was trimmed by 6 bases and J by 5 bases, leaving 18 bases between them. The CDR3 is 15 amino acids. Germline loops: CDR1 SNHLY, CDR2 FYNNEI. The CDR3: CASSLRGGDRDTQYF. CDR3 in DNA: TGTGCCAGCAGCCTACGGGGTGGTGATAGAGATACGCAGTATTTT.

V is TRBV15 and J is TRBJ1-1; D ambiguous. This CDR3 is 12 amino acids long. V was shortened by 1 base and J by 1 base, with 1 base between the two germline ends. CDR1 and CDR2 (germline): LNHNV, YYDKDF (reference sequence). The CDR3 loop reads CATSRGNTEAFF. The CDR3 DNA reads TGTGCCACCAGCAGAGGGAACACTGAAGCTTTCTTT. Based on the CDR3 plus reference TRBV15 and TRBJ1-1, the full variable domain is DAMVIQNPRYQVTQFGKPVTLSCSQTLNHNVMYWYQQKSSQAPKLLFHYYDKDFNNEADTPDNFQSRRPNTSFCFLDIRSPGLGDTAMYLCATSRGNTEAFFGQGTRLTVV.

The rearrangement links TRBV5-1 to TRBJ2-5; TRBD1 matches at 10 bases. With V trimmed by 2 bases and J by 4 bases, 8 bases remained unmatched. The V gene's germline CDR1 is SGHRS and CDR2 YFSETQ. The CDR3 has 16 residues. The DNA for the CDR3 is TGCGCCAGCAGCTTTAGAGACAGGGGGCGCGGAGAGACCCAGTACTTC. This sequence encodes CASSFRDRGRGETQYF. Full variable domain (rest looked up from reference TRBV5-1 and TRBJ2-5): KAGVTQTPRYLIKTRGQQVTLSCSPISGHRSVSWYQQTPGQGLQFLFEYFSETQRNKGNFPGRFSGRQFSNSRSEMNVSTLELGDSALYLCASSFRDRGRGETQYFGPGTRLLVL.

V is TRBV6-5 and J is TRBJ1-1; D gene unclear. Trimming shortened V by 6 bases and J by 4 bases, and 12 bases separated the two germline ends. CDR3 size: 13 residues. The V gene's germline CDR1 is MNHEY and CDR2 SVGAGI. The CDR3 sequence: CASRGLSGTEAFF. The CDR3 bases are TGTGCCAGCAGGGGTCTATCGGGCACTGAAGCTTTCTTT.

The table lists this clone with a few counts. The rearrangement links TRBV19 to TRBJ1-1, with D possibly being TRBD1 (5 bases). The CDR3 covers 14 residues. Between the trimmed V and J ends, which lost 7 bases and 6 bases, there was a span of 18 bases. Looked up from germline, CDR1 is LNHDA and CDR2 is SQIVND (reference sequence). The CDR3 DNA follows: TGTGCCAGTACTGGCGGGACCTCCAACGCTGAAGCTTTCTTT. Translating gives CASTGGTSNAEAFF.

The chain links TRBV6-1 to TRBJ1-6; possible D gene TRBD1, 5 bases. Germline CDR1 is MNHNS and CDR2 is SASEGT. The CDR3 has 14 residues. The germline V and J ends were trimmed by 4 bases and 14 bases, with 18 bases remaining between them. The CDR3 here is CASSVPGGAVALHF. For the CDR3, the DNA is TGTGCCAGCAGTGTCCCGGGGGGTGCTGTAGCCCTCCACTTT.

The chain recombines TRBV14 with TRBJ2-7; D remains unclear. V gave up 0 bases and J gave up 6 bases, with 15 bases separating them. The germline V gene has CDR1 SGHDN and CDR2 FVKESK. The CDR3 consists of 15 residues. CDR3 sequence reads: CASSQDSWSGLEQYF. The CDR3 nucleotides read TGTGCCAGCAGCCAAGATTCCTGGTCCGGGCTCGAGCAGTACTTC. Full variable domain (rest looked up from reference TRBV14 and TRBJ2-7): EAGVTQFPSHSVIEKGQTVTLRCDPISGHDNLYWYRRVMGKEIKFLLHFVKESKQDESGMPNNRFLAERTGGTYSTLKVQPAELEDSGVYFCASSQDSWSGLEQYFGPGTRLTVT.

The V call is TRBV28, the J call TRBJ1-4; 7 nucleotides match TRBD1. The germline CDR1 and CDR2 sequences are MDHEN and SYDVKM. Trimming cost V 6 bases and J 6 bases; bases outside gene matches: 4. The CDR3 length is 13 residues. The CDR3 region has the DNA TGTGCCAGCAGGAACAGGGGATATGAAAAACTGTTTTTT. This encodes CASRNRGYEKLFF.

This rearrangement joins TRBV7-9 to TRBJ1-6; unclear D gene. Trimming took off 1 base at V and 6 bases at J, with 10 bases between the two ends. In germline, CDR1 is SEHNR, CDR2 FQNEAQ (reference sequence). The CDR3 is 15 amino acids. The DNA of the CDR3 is TGTGCCAGCAGCTTAGAAGGATTTCGTAATTCACCCCTCCACTTT. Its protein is CASSLEGFRNSPLHF.

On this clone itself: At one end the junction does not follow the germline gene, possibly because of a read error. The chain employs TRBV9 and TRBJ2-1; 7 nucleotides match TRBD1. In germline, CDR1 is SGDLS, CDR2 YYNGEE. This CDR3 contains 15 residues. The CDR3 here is CASSVLGGVDNQQFF. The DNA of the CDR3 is TGTGCCAGCAGCGTATTAGGGGGCGTGGACAATCAGCAGTTCTTC.

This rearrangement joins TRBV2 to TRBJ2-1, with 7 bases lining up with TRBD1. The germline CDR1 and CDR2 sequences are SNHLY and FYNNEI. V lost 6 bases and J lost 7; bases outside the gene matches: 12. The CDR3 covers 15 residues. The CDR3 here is CASSHRQGDSNEQFF. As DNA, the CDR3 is TGTGCCAGCAGCCACAGACAGGGTGACTCGAATGAGCAGTTCTTC.

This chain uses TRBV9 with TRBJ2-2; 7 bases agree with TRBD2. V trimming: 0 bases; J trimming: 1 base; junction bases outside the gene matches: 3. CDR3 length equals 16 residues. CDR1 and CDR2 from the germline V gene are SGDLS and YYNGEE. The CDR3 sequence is CASSVGSSGNTGELFF. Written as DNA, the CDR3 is TGTGCCAGCAGCGTAGGGTCTAGCGGGAACACCGGGGAGCTGTTTTTT.

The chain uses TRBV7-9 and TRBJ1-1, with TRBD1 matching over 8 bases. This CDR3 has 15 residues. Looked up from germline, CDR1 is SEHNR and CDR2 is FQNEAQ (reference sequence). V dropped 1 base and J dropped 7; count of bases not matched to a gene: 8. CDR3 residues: CASSLVPRGLGEAFF. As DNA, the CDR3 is TGTGCCAGCAGCTTAGTCCCCAGGGGGCTTGGTGAAGCTTTCTTT.

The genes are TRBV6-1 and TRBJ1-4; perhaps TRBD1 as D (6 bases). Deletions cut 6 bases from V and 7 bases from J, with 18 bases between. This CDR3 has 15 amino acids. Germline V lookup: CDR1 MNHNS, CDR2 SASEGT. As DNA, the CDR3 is TGTGCCAGCAGCGCTCACAGGGAAGTAGGTGAAAAACTGTTTTTT. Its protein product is CASSAHREVGEKLFF.

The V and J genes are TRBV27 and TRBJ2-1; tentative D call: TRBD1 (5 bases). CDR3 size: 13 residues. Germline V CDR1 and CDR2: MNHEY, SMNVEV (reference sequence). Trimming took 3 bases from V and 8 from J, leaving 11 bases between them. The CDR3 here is CASSFLPGYEQFF. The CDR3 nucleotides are TGTGCCAGCAGTTTCCTCCCAGGGTATGAGCAGTTCTTC.

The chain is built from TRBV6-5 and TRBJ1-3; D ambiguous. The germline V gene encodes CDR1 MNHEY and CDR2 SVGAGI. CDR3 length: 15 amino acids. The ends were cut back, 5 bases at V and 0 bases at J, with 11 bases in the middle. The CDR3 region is CASSPPGSSGNTIYF. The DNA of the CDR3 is TGTGCCAGCAGTCCCCCGGGAAGCTCTGGAAACACCATATATTTT.

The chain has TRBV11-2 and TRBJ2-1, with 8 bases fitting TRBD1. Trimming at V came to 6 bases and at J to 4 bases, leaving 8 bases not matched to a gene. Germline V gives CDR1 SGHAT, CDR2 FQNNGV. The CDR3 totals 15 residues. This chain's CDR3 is CASRHVRGQYNEQFF. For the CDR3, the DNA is TGTGCCAGCAGACATGTCAGGGGGCAATACAATGAGCAGTTCTTC.

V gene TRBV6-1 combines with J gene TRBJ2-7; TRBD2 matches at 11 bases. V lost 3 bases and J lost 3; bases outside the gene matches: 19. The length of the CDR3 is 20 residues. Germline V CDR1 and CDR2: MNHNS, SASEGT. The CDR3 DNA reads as TGTGCCAGCAGTGATTCAGGAACTAGCGGGAGCTTCTGGGTAGGCTACGAGCAGTACTTC. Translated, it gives CASSDSGTSGSFWVGYEQYF.

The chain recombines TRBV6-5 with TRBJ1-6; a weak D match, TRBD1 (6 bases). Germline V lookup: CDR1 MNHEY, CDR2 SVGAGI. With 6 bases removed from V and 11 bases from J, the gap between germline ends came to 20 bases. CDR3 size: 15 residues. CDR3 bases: TGTGCCAGCAGATCCACAGGGTTTCAAGGGCCACCCCTCCACTTT. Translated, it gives CASRSTGFQGPPLHF.

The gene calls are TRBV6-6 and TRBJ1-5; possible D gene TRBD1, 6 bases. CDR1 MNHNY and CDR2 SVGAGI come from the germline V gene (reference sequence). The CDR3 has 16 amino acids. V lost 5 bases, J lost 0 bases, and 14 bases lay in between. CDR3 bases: TGTGCCAGCAGTACCGTGGGGGCCCTTAGCAATCAGCCCCAGCATTTT. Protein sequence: CASSTVGALSNQPQHF.

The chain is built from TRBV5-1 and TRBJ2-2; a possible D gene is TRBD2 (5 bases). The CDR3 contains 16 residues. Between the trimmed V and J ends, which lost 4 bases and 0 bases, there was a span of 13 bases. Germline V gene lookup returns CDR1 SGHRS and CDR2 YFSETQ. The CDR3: CASSLEGRSNTGELFF. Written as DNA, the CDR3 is TGCGCCAGCAGCCTTGAGGGAAGATCGAACACCGGGGAGCTGTTTTTT. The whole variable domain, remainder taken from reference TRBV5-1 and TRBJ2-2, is KAGVTQTPRYLIKTRGQQVTLSCSPISGHRSVSWYQQTPGQGLQFLFEYFSETQRNKGNFPGRFSGRQFSNSRSEMNVSTLELGDSALYLCASSLEGRSNTGELFFGEGSRLTVL.

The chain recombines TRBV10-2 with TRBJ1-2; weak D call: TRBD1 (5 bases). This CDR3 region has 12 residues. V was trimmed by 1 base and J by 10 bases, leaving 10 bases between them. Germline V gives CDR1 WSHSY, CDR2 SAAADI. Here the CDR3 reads CASSEWGPYYTF. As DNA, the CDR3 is TGCGCCAGCAGTGAGTGGGGACCTTACTACACCTTC.

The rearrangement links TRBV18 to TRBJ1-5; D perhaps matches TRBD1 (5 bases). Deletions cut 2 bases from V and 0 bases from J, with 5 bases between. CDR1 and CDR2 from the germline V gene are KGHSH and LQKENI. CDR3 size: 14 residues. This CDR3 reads CASSPGASNQPQHF. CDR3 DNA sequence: TGTGCCAGCTCACCAGGGGCTAGCAATCAGCCCCAGCATTTT.

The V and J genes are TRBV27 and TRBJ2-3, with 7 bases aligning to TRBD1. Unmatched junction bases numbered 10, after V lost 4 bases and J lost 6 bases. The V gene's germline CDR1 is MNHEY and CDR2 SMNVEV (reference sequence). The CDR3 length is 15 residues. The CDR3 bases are TGTGCCAGCAGTTCGACAGGGACGTGGTTGGATACGCAGTATTTT. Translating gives CASSSTGTWLDTQYF.

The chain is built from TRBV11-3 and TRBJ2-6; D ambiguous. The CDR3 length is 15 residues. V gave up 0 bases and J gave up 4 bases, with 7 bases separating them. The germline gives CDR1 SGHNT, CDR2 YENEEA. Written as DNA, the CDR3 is TGTGCCAGCAGCTTAGAGTTCGGAGGGGCCAACGTCCTGACTTTC. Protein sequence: CASSLEFGGANVLTF.